The clone carrying this T cell receptor (beta chain) appeared a single time. The antigen is unknown. This entry belongs to a study of lymphopenia after photon versus proton radiotherapy. Overall study results and limits: Photon-treated patients lost naive T cells and TCR diversity; proton-treated stayed stable. In patients who died, overall survival fell as post-nadir TCR diversity dropped more. Survival link was tested only in deceased patients; proton benefit remains a possibility.

Data came from immunoSEQ multiplex PCR; TCRdb stores just in-frame clones and leaves some out. Altogether 6,000 to 8,500 clones are present, roughly 89% being singletons, with the ten largest covering around a sixth. This CDR3 has 13 amino acids. CDR1 LNHDA and CDR2 SQIVND come from the germline V gene (reference sequence). V was cut by 4 bases and J by 2 bases, with 7 bases left in between. The sample in question was peripheral blood, obtained from a patient treated with photon-based radiotherapy. This TCR was recovered from a man aged 55 to 70 with cholangiocarcinoma. The J gene is TRBJ2-3, the V gene TRBV19; D remains ambiguous. The CDR3 protein is CASSSSYTDTQYF. For the CDR3, the DNA is TGTGCCAGTAGTAGTTCCTACACAGATACGCAGTATTTT.